The 23 T cell receptor beta chains listed next were all sequenced from one sample in a study of shared clonotypes between healthy human individuals. Some clones are missing from TCRdb's copy, which holds only in-frame ones; the method was immunoSEQ multiplex PCR. The table lists 1 million to 1.2 million clones, approximately 75% of them singletons. Sequencing input: memory CD4+ T cells from PBMCs. Described subset: CD45RA-negative fraction. The receptors were gathered from a man younger than 35 in good health. Some clones in this sample may be carry-over from other donors' samples.

The J gene is TRBJ2-5, the V gene TRBV7-2, with TRBD1 identical over 8 bases. The germline gives CDR1 SGHTA, CDR2 FQGNSA. This CDR3 is built from 16 residues. V shed 5 bases, J shed 5 bases, and the junction held 13 bases outside the gene matches. The CDR3 region has the DNA TGTGCCAGCAGCCCGGCGGTGGGCAGGGGGCTGGAGACCCAGTACTTC. This gives the protein CASSPAVGRGLETQYF.

The CDR3 spells CSVLGSLGGDTQYF. The CDR3 DNA sequence: TGCAGCGTCCTGGGTTCACTAGGGGGAGATACGCAGTATTTT. The chain links TRBV29-1 to TRBJ2-3, with D perhaps TRBD1 (6 bases). Germline V gene data show CDR1 as SQVTM and CDR2 as ANQGSEA. V was pared by 6 bases and J by 5 bases, with 18 bases between. This CDR3 has 14 amino acids.

The rearrangement links TRBV18 to TRBJ1-2; the D gene is possibly TRBD1 (5 bases). This CDR3 comprises 15 residues. Trimming took 2 bases from V and 8 from J, leaving 18 bases between them. Looked up from germline, CDR1 is KGHSH and CDR2 is LQKENI. CDR3 sequence reads: CASSPKDYGTRGYTF. CDR3 coding DNA: TGTGCCAGCTCACCAAAGGATTATGGGACCCGAGGCTACACCTTC.

The V call is TRBV7-9, the J call TRBJ2-2; 10 bases are shared with TRBD2. In germline, CDR1 is SEHNR, CDR2 FQNEAQ (reference sequence). The V segment lost 5 bases and the J segment 5 bases; nucleotides outside the gene matches: 14. The length of the CDR3 is 18 residues. The CDR3, as DNA: TGTGCCAGCAGCGAGAGGCCTCTAGCGGGAGAGGGGACCGGGGAGCTGTTTTTT. This codes for CASSERPLAGEGTGELFF.

The V and J genes are TRBV7-9 and TRBJ1-3; D might be TRBD1 (5 bases). Germline V gene sequence: CDR1 SEHNR, CDR2 FQNEAQ (reference sequence). This CDR3 is 15 amino acids long. V was clipped by 5 bases and J by 4 bases, with 15 bases between them. The CDR3 coding sequence is TGTGCCAGCAGCCAAGGAATCAGGGTCGGAAACACCATATATTTT. It specifies CASSQGIRVGNTIYF.

The CDR3 nucleotides are TGTGCCAGCGTTACCGGGGGGCGCGGGACTGAAGCTTTCTTT. It is translated as CASVTGGRGTEAFF. V usage is TRBV28 and J usage is TRBJ1-1; possible D gene TRBD1, 6 bases. This CDR3 comprises 14 residues. Trimming took 8 bases from V and 5 from J, leaving 18 bases between them. Per the germline V gene, CDR1 is MDHEN and CDR2 is SYDVKM.

The chain recombines TRBV7-9 with TRBJ2-6; D possibly uses TRBD1 or TRBD2 (6 bases each). The CDR3 sequence is 15 residues long. V was trimmed by 5 bases and J by 3 bases, leaving 11 bases between them. CDR1 SEHNR and CDR2 FQNEAQ come from the germline V gene (reference sequence). The CDR3 here is CASSGRGGGANVLTF. CDR3 bases: TGTGCCAGCAGCGGCAGGGGAGGTGGGGCCAACGTCCTGACTTTC.

For this clone: Additional DNA sequences in this sample encode the identical CDR3. The J gene is TRBJ2-1, the V gene TRBV7-8; D call uncertain. Per the germline V gene, CDR1 is SGHVS and CDR2 is FQNEAQ. The V end lost 5 bases, the J end lost 2 bases, and 1 base lay between the germline ends. CDR3 length: 11 residues. CDR3 nucleotides: TGTGCCAGCAGCCCCTACAATGAGCAGTTCTTC. Translation gives CASSPYNEQFF.

About this clone: A much bigger clone sits one base away, suggesting this may be a read error. The J gene is TRBJ2-7, the V gene TRBV21-1; the DNA was not compared with TRBD2, the D call given in the table. TRBV21-1 counts as a pseudogene. The CDR3 extends over 13 amino acids. Here the CDR3 DNA reads TGTGCCAGCAGCCCCCGGGATTCCTACGAGCAGTACTTC. It is translated as CASSPRDSYEQYF.

This clone was picked up one time. The gene calls are TRBV15 and TRBJ1-2; perhaps TRBD1 as D (6 bases). CDR1 LNHNV and CDR2 YYDKDF come from the germline V gene (reference sequence). The CDR3 covers 17 residues. Trimming removed 0 bases from V and 4 bases from J, with 18 bases in between. The CDR3 DNA is TGTGCCACCAGCAGAGATTGGGGGGCAGGTTCCTTCTATGGCTACACCTTC. It encodes CATSRDWGAGSFYGYTF.

This chain uses TRBV30 with TRBJ2-3; 8 nucleotides line up with TRBD2. Germline loops: CDR1 GTSNPN, CDR2 SVGIG (reference sequence). This CDR3 region has 14 residues. Unmatched junction bases numbered 5, after V lost 2 bases and J lost 4 bases. The DNA of the CDR3 is TGTGCCTGGAGTCGGGGCGGGAGGTCAGATACGCAGTATTTT. Protein sequence: CAWSRGGRSDTQYF.

The chain has TRBV4-1 and TRBJ1-5; 8 nucleotides line up with TRBD1. CDR3 size: 16 residues. CDR1 is MGHRA and CDR2 is YSYEKL in the germline V gene. V lost 1 base, J lost 9 bases, and 11 bases stayed unmatched. The CDR3 region is CASSQAGTGPRGPQHF. The DNA of the CDR3 is TGCGCCAGCAGCCAAGCCGGGACAGGACCTCGGGGGCCCCAGCATTTT.

The chain links TRBV6-5 to TRBJ1-1; D uncertain. V shed 8 bases and J shed 5 bases, with 9 bases lying between them. The germline gives CDR1 MNHEY, CDR2 SVGAGI. The CDR3 covers 11 residues. The CDR3 sequence: CASRMWTEAFF. CDR3 sequence (DNA): TGTGCCAGCCGTATGTGGACTGAAGCTTTCTTT.

This clone was observed a handful of times. V gene TRBV15 combines with J gene TRBJ1-1, with 12 bases fitting TRBD1. The germline V gene has CDR1 LNHNV and CDR2 YYDKDF (reference sequence). The CDR3 contains 17 residues. V lost 3 bases, J lost 6 bases, and 11 bases stayed unmatched. Here the CDR3 reads CATSRWDRGPLTSEAFF. CDR3 in DNA: TGTGCCACCAGCAGGTGGGACAGGGGGCCATTGACGTCTGAAGCTTTCTTT.

This chain links TRBV27 with TRBJ1-2; D is possibly TRBD1 (6 bases). Trimming left V 10 bases short and J 4 bases short, with 22 bases between. CDR3 length: 15 residues. Germline V gives CDR1 MNHEY, CDR2 SMNVEV (reference sequence). The CDR3 loop reads CATRANRDMTYGYTF. The CDR3 DNA reads as TGTGCCACCCGAGCCAATAGGGACATGACCTATGGCTACACCTTC.

With respect to this clone: Distinct nucleotide sequences in the sample also encode this CDR3. This chain uses TRBV28 with TRBJ2-7, with 8 bases identical to TRBD1. Germline V CDR1 and CDR2: MDHEN, SYDVKM. The ends lost 5 bases at V and 0 bases at J; junction bases unmatched: 3. CDR3 length: 14 residues. The CDR3 spells CASSPTGGSYEQYF. CDR3 in DNA: TGTGCCAGCAGTCCAACAGGGGGCTCCTACGAGCAGTACTTC.

This chain uses TRBV6-1 with TRBJ1-1; a possible D gene is TRBD1 (5 bases). Looked up from germline, CDR1 is MNHNS and CDR2 is SASEGT. Trimming cost V 7 bases and J 1 base, with 10 bases left between them. CDR3 size: 13 residues. For the CDR3, the DNA is TGTGCCAGCACCTGGGGCCCGAACACTGAAGCTTTCTTT. Translation gives CASTWGPNTEAFF.

The chain has TRBV5-6 and TRBJ2-5; TRBD1 matches 7 bases. The DNA end lines up better with TRBJ2-7; the J call may be wrong. The CDR3 consists of 14 residues. From germline, CDR1 is SGHDT and CDR2 YYEEEE. CDR3 amino acids: CASSGLTGFYEQYF. Here the CDR3 DNA reads TGTGCCAGCAGCGGACTGACAGGGTTCTACGAGCAGTACTTC.

The V and J genes are TRBV2 and TRBJ2-1; D unclear. Germline lookup yields CDR1 SNHLY and CDR2 FYNNEI. Trimming shortened V by 6 bases and J by 2 bases, and 17 bases separated the two germline ends. The CDR3 sequence is 16 residues long. CDR3 DNA sequence: TGTGCCAGCAGCAAATCAACAGCAACCGCCTACAATGAGCAGTTCTTC. Translated, it gives CASSKSTATAYNEQFF.

In this sample, this clone turned up once. The chain combines TRBV11-3 with TRBJ2-1; D is unclear. Looked up from germline, CDR1 is SGHNT and CDR2 is YENEEA. CDR3 length equals 17 residues. V was trimmed by 1 base and J by 2 bases, leaving 15 bases between them. The CDR3 spells CASSLGVSGRPYNEQFF. The DNA of the CDR3 is TGTGCCAGCAGCTTAGGAGTCTCTGGTCGCCCCTACAATGAGCAGTTCTTC.

J is TRBJ2-7 and V is TRBV6-1; 11 bases map to TRBD2. V lost 4 bases to trimming and J lost 3 bases; unmatched junction nucleotides: 5. The CDR3 spans 15 residues. CDR1 is MNHNS, CDR2 SASEGT, per germline. CDR3 in DNA: TGTGCCAGCAGTGCCCGGACTAGCGGGTTCTACGAGCAGTACTTC. Its protein is CASSARTSGFYEQYF.

The chain is built from TRBV30 and TRBJ1-2; 10 bases agree with TRBD1. V lost 3 bases to trimming and J lost 4 bases; unmatched junction nucleotides: 2. The CDR3 length is 13 residues. The germline V gene has CDR1 GTSNPN and CDR2 SVGIG (reference sequence). The CDR3 here is CAWRRTGGYGYTF. CDR3 in DNA: TGTGCCTGGAGAAGGACAGGGGGCTATGGCTACACCTTC.

The chain has TRBV7-3 and TRBJ1-1; D is ambiguous. V was shortened by 2 bases and J by 1 base, with 11 bases between the two germline ends. Germline-derived CDR1 and CDR2 are SGHTA and FQGTGA. This CDR3 region has 15 residues. CDR3 amino acids: CASSLGPAGNTEAFF. CDR3 in DNA: TGTGCCAGCAGCTTAGGCCCCGCCGGGAACACTGAAGCTTTCTTT.